This note documents a single T cell receptor (beta chain) sequence. Other DNA sequences within the sample encode an identical CDR3. These data come from a study of blood T cell repertoires in COVID-19. About the research overall: The samples span acute and convalescent COVID-19 from the United States, Italy and Spain. PBMCs, B-cell-depleted T cells, or T cells provided the cDNA or gDNA that made up the material.

V lost 4 bases to trimming and J lost 1 base, with 12 bases between them. CDR1 is SGHRS and CDR2 is YFSETQ in the germline V gene. The CDR3 extends over 15 amino acids. In the original processing: Estimation of nucleated cell counts was performed using reference gene primer amplification. Sequencing used immunoSEQ multiplex PCR; TCRdb keeps in-frame clones, though not all of them. The V and J calls and clone size come from that table; D and trimming were worked out from the DNA. This sample has around 260,000 clones, with about 80% found just once. Seattle participants joined during active infection and were tracked over time.

This clonotype originated in a person aged 65 to 85 with COVID-19, enrolled during active disease. The chain couples TRBV5-1 to TRBJ2-1; no clear D gene. The sequenced material came from peripheral blood. CDR3 sequence: CASSPASGSYNEQFF. CDR3 sequence (DNA): TGCGCCAGCAGCCCTGCTAGTGGTTCCTACAATGAGCAGTTCTTC.